The rows below give T cell receptor beta chains drawn from one sample of a study of OX40 agonist ivuxolimab in advanced cancers. Some clones are missing from TCRdb's copy, which holds only in-frame ones; the method was immunoSEQ multiplex PCR. Among 75,000 to 80,000 clones listed, about 87% were seen once. The input for sequencing was CD4+ or CD8+ T cells sorted from blood, taken in a trial of the OX40 agonist ivuxolimab. These receptors were taken from an adult with an advanced solid tumor such as melanoma, head and neck, liver or kidney cancer. Both conserved end residues are part of each CDR3. D genes are given only for firm matches. Expanded clones are given a class, and other clones once, few, many or no size at all.

j_call,v_call,clone_size,d_call,cdr3_nt,cdr3_aa
TRBJ2-1,TRBV9,NA,NA,TGTGCCAGCAGCGCCCAGACCGGGATCGGTGAGCAGTTCTTC,CASSAQTGIGEQFF
TRBJ1-1,TRBV11-2,NA,NA,TGTGCCAGCAGCTTAGATTGGCGGGGAGCTTTCTTT,CASSLDWRGAFF
TRBJ1-2,TRBV6-5,NA,NA,TGTGCCAGCAGTTACTCGAAGGGCAGGGGCTATGGCTACACCTTC,CASSYSKGRGYGYTF
TRBJ1-4,TRBV6-5,NA,NA,TGTGCCAGCAGTTCCCGAGACTTAGGGGATGAAAAACTGTTTTTT,CASSSRDLGDEKLFF
TRBJ1-2,TRBV30,NA,TRBD1,TGTGCCTGGAGTGTAAGGACAGGGGGAGGCTATGGCTACACCTTC,CAWSVRTGGGYGYTF
TRBJ1-6,TRBV13,NA,NA,TGTGCCAGCAGCTTAAACCGGGCTACTAATTCACCCCTCCACTTT,CASSLNRATNSPLHF
TRBJ2-7,TRBV7-8,NA,NA,TGTGCCAGCAGCTTAGCAGGAGGGGCCTACGAGCAGTACTTC,CASSLAGGAYEQYF
TRBJ1-5,TRBV9,NA,NA,TGTGCCAGCAGCCCCCGGGGGGAGGTCTATCAGCCCCAGCATTTT,CASSPRGEVYQPQHF
TRBJ2-5,TRBV10-3,NA,NA,TGTGCCATCAGTGACTTAGGGCGGGGTGAAGAGACCCAGTACTTC,CAISDLGRGEETQYF
TRBJ2-7,TRBV20-1,NA,NA,TGCAGTGCTAGCGTCCTCTACGAGCAGTACTTC,CSASVLYEQYF
TRBJ1-1,TRBV27,NA,NA,TGTGCCAGCAGTTACCGGGACTCGCGTGAAGCTTTCTTT,CASSYRDSREAFF
TRBJ2-3,TRBV19,NA,TRBD2,TGTGCCACTAGGGGAGGGACTAGCGGGAGGGATACGCAGTATTTT,CATRGGTSGRDTQYF
TRBJ1-2,TRBV10-3,NA,NA,TGTGCCATCAGTGGAGACATTTCCAACTATGGCTACACCTTC,CAISGDISNYGYTF
TRBJ1-2,TRBV7-8,once,NA,TGTGCCAGCAGCCCGACAGGCGGTTTCTATGGCTACACCTTC,CASSPTGGFYGYTF
TRBJ1-1,TRBV5-1,once,TRBD1,TGCGCCAGCAGTTCGACAGGGAAGATCCCTGAAGCTTTCTTT,CASSSTGKIPEAFF
TRBJ2-5,TRBV10-3,NA,TRBD2,TGTGCCATCAGTGGGGGTAGCGGGACACTAGAGACCCAGTACTTC,CAISGGSGTLETQYF
TRBJ2-2,TRBV19,NA,TRBD1,TGTGCCAGTACCCTACCCAACAGGGGCACGAACACCGGGGAGCTGTTTTTT,CASTLPNRGTNTGELFF
TRBJ2-3,TRBV5-1,NA,NA,TGCGCCAGCAGCTTGACAGTCCCTAGCACAGATACGCAGTATTTT,CASSLTVPSTDTQYF
TRBJ2-1,TRBV30,few,NA,TGTGCCTGGAGTTTACTTAGGAATGAGCAGTTCTTC,CAWSLLRNEQFF
TRBJ1-4,TRBV15,NA,TRBD1,TGTGCCACCAGCAGCCGGGACAGGCTGAATGAAAAACTGTTTTTT,CATSSRDRLNEKLFF
TRBJ1-1,TRBV19,NA,TRBD1,TGTGCCAGTAGTATCGACAGGGACACTGAAGCTTTCTTT,CASSIDRDTEAFF
TRBJ2-1,TRBV4-3,NA,TRBD2,TGCGCCAGCAGCCAGTGGTCCGGGGGGGGCCTCAACAATGAGCAGTTCTTC,CASSQWSGGGLNNEQFF
TRBJ2-5,TRBV7-9,NA,NA,TGTGCCAGCAGCTTAAATAGGAGAACCCAAGAGACCCAGTACTTC,CASSLNRRTQETQYF
TRBJ2-3,TRBV4-1,once,NA,TGCGCCAGCAGCCAAGATAGGGGGGAGGCGGGTACGCAGTATTTT,CASSQDRGEAGTQYF
TRBJ2-3,TRBV7-3,once,NA,TGTGCCAGCAGCTTAGGACACTCCACAGATACGCAGTATTTT,CASSLGHSTDTQYF
TRBJ1-5,TRBV4-1,few,TRBD1,TGCGCCAGCAGCCAAGAACGGACAGGAAGGCAGCCCCAGCATTTT,CASSQERTGRQPQHF
TRBJ2-2,TRBV27,NA,TRBD1,TGTGCCAGCAGTTTATGGGGGACAGGGGGCACCGGGGAGCTGTTTTTT,CASSLWGTGGTGELFF
TRBJ2-7,TRBV6-6,NA,TRBD2,TGTGCCAGCAGTTTAGCGGGGGACTACGAGCAGTACTTC,CASSLAGDYEQYF
TRBJ1-4,TRBV5-5,NA,NA,TGTGCCAGCAGCTTGCAAATGGACGTAGGGAGGGTGTTTTTT,CASSLQMDVGRVFF
TRBJ1-2,TRBV6-5,NA,NA,TGTGCCAGCAGCTACGGGAGGCGAGGGCAACACTATGGCTACACCTTC,CASSYGRRGQHYGYTF
TRBJ2-7,TRBV5-1,NA,NA,TGCGCCAGCAGCCTGGGTGGGGGGAACGAGCAGTACTTC,CASSLGGGNEQYF
TRBJ1-2,TRBV7-8,NA,TRBD1,TGTGCCAGCAGCTTAGAGGGACAGGGGGCTTACGGCTACACCTTC,CASSLEGQGAYGYTF
TRBJ2-7,TRBV10-2,NA,TRBD1,TGCGCCAGCAGTGCGGGACAGGGTGTCAAACGATACGAGCAGTACTTC,CASSAGQGVKRYEQYF
TRBJ2-1,TRBV10-2,once,TRBD2,TGCGCCAGCAGTGACCTCGCCTTTTTAGGACTAGATTCCTACAATGAGCAGTTCTTC,CASSDLAFLGLDSYNEQFF
TRBJ2-1,TRBV29-1,NA,TRBD1,TGCAGCGCTCGGACAGGCTACAATGAGCAGTTCTTC,CSARTGYNEQFF
TRBJ2-1,TRBV11-2,few,TRBD2,TGTGCCAGCAGCTTAGGTGAACTAGCGGGGGGGCTTAATGAGCAGTTCTTC,CASSLGELAGGLNEQFF
TRBJ1-2,TRBV21-1,once,NA,TGTGCCAGCAGCAAAGTCATGGACGGGCCGGACCAAATTAACTATGGCTACACCTTC,CASSKVMDGPDQINYGYTF
TRBJ1-3,TRBV15,NA,NA,TGTGCCACCAGCAGAGACGCACACCGGACTGGAAACACCATATATTTT,CATSRDAHRTGNTIYF
TRBJ2-3,TRBV5-1,NA,TRBD2,TGCGCCAGCAGCCTGACTAGCGGGGGGGATACGCAGTATTTT,CASSLTSGGDTQYF
TRBJ2-5,TRBV9,NA,NA,TGTGCCAGCAGCGTCGGGACGGGGGTCGAGACCCAGTACTTC,CASSVGTGVETQYF
TRBJ1-2,TRBV29-1,NA,NA,TGCAGCGTTGAAGGGGGTGCCAGGGGTACCTGGGTCTATGGCTACACCTTC,CSVEGGARGTWVYGYTF
TRBJ2-3,TRBV20-1,NA,NA,TGCAGTGCTCGGGGTATCGGTACGCAGTATTTT,CSARGIGTQYF
TRBJ2-7,TRBV2,NA,TRBD2,TGTGCCAGCAGAAAACTAGCGGGGGTCTCCTACGAGCAGTACTTC,CASRKLAGVSYEQYF